This is a list of T cell receptor beta chains from one sample in a study of T cell repertoires in cytomegalovirus infection. These receptors are not linked to any known antigen. MiXCR, run by TCRdb on the reads, gives a single entry per CDR3 protein. The sample includes approximately 1,000,000 distinct CDR3 sequences, about a third of them seen just once. Sequences were derived from cultured CD8+ T cells from PBMCs, sampled from culture after CMV antigen stimulation. These receptors all come from a human donor in good health (CMV status not recorded). Some clones in this sample may be carry-over from other donors' samples. CDR3s include the opening cysteine and the closing phenylalanine or tryptophan. Each record gives: J gene, D gene, V gene, clone size, CDR3 DNA, CDR3 protein. The D gene is left open where the match is weak. Clone size is shown for a subset of rows, as once, few, many or a class of expanded clone.

J: TRBJ2-5; D: .; V: TRBV7-9; size: few; DNA: TGTGCCAGCAGCCACGGGGGATTGCAAGAGACCCAGTACTTC; CDR3: CASSHGGLQETQYF
J: TRBJ2-4; D: .; V: TRBV12-3/TRBV12-4; size: few; DNA: TGTGCCAGCAGTTTAGAGGGGCGCGGGTACATTCAGTACTTC; CDR3: CASSLEGRGYIQYF
J: TRBJ1-2; D: .; V: TRBV15; size: .; DNA: TGTGCCACCAGACCGGACTCTGTACCCATCTATGGCTACACCTTC; CDR3: CATRPDSVPIYGYTF
J: TRBJ2-4; D: .; V: TRBV19; size: .; DNA: TGTGCCAGTAGTCATTTAGGGAATGTCAAAAACATTCAGTACTTC; CDR3: CASSHLGNVKNIQYF
J: TRBJ2-3; D: .; V: TRBV28; size: few; DNA: TGTGCCAGCAGTCCTGCCCTCACAGATACGCAGTATTTT; CDR3: CASSPALTDTQYF
J: TRBJ1-5; D: TRBD1; V: TRBV5-1; size: .; DNA: TGCGCCAGCAGCATCTACGACAGGGCCAATCAGCCCCAGCATTTT; CDR3: CASSIYDRANQPQHF
J: TRBJ2-3; D: .; V: TRBV27; size: few; DNA: TGTGCCAGCAGTTTTTCCTGGGGGAACACAGATACGCAGTATTTT; CDR3: CASSFSWGNTDTQYF
J: TRBJ2-3; D: TRBD2; V: TRBV6-6; size: many; DNA: TGTGCCAGCACATTAGCGGGGGGGTATACAGATACGCAGTATTTT; CDR3: CASTLAGGYTDTQYF
J: TRBJ2-3; D: .; V: TRBV7-2; size: few; DNA: TGTGCCAGCAGCTTCAGGAGTCGGACCACAGATACGCAGTATTTT; CDR3: CASSFRSRTTDTQYF
J: TRBJ1-1; D: .; V: TRBV7-9; size: few; DNA: TGTGCCAGCAGCCCAGCCGTGGGGGAAACTGAAGCTTTCTTT; CDR3: CASSPAVGETEAFF
J: TRBJ2-3; D: .; V: TRBV10-3; size: few; DNA: TGTGCCGTCTCGACACGGGGCTCTTCTAGCACAGATACGCAGTATTTT; CDR3: CAVSTRGSSSTDTQYF
J: TRBJ1-3; D: .; V: TRBV20-1; size: many; DNA: TGCAGTGCCCGTCGCCGAGTAGGTTTAGGAAACACCATATATTTT; CDR3: CSARRRVGLGNTIYF
J: TRBJ1-3; D: TRBD1; V: TRBV20-1; size: .; DNA: TGCAGTGCTAGGGACAGGGGGGGAAACACCATATATTTT; CDR3: CSARDRGGNTIYF
J: TRBJ1-2; D: .; V: TRBV6-5; size: few; DNA: TGTGCCAGCAGTTACAGGGGCCCTTATGGCTACACCTTC; CDR3: CASSYRGPYGYTF
J: TRBJ2-1; D: .; V: TRBV6-5; size: .; DNA: TGTGCCAGCAGTTACAGAGGGATCGGTGAGCAGTTCTTC; CDR3: CASSYRGIGEQFF
J: TRBJ2-1; D: .; V: TRBV10-3; size: .; DNA: TGTGCCATCAGTGAGTCGCGGAATTCCTACAATGAGCAGTTCTTC; CDR3: CAISESRNSYNEQFF
J: TRBJ1-1; D: .; V: TRBV6-5; size: many; DNA: TGTGCCAGCAGTTACTCAATGAACACTGAAGCTTTCTTT; CDR3: CASSYSMNTEAFF
J: TRBJ1-1; D: .; V: TRBV4-1; size: .; DNA: TGCGCCAGCAGCCAACACAACAGCATGAACACTGAAGCTTTCTTT; CDR3: CASSQHNSMNTEAFF
J: TRBJ2-1; D: .; V: TRBV6-5; size: many; DNA: TGTGCCAGCAGTTACTCTCCGACAGGAGCATACAATGAGCAGTTCTTC; CDR3: CASSYSPTGAYNEQFF
J: TRBJ1-2; D: .; V: TRBV12-3/TRBV12-4; size: .; DNA: TGTGCCAGCAGTTTAATCGGGGTCGCCTGGGGCTACACCTTC; CDR3: CASSLIGVAWGYTF
J: TRBJ1-1; D: .; V: TRBV7-9; size: .; DNA: TGTGCCAGCAGCTCCCCGGGGGTTGAAGCTTTCTTT; CDR3: CASSSPGVEAFF
J: TRBJ2-1; D: .; V: TRBV12-5; size: once; DNA: TGTGCTAGTGGCCGAGGAGGGCTTGAGCAGTTCTTC; CDR3: CASGRGGLEQFF
J: TRBJ2-5; D: TRBD1; V: TRBV11-2; size: .; DNA: TGTGCCAGCAGTTCTCCCGGGACAGGGGAACGGGAGACCCAGTACTTC; CDR3: CASSSPGTGERETQYF
J: TRBJ2-5; D: TRBD1; V: TRBV28; size: .; DNA: TGTGCCAGCAGTCCACAGGGACAGGGGAAGCGGGAAGCGGTGACCCAGTACTTC; CDR3: CASSPQGQGKREAVTQYF
J: TRBJ2-5; D: .; V: TRBV2; size: .; DNA: TGTGCCAGCAGTGAACTCAGAAGAGAGACCCAGTACTTC; CDR3: CASSELRRETQYF
J: TRBJ1-1; D: .; V: TRBV19; size: .; DNA: TGTGCCAGTAGTATCCCTTCCGCTGAAGCTTTCTTT; CDR3: CASSIPSAEAFF
J: TRBJ1-5; D: TRBD1; V: TRBV10-3; size: many; DNA: TGTGCCATCAGTGAGTTTGGACAGGGGAGTGGGGAGCCCCAGCATTTT; CDR3: CAISEFGQGSGEPQHF
J: TRBJ1-4; D: .; V: TRBV5-1; size: once; DNA: TGCGCCAGCAGCTTGGCCCCCCTGGTTGATTTCGTTAATGAAAAACTGTTTTTT; CDR3: CASSLAPLVDFVNEKLFF